Each of the 18 T cell receptor beta chains below was sequenced from the same sample in a study of T cell repertoires in cytomegalovirus infection. Which antigens these TCRs recognize remains unknown. TCRdb re-analysed the reads in MiXCR, keeping a single row per CDR3 protein. The data hold hundreds of thousands of distinct CDR3 sequences, with around 31% observed a single time. Sequenced here: cultured CD8+ T cells from PBMCs, sampled from culture after CMV antigen stimulation. The receptors come from a human donor in good health (CMV status not recorded). Some clones in this sample may be carry-over from other donors' samples.

The chain joins TRBV7-9 to TRBJ2-3; D gene unclear. Trimming stripped 5 bases from V and 4 bases from J, with 7 bases between. In germline, CDR1 is SEHNR, CDR2 FQNEAQ (reference sequence). The CDR3 sequence is 12 residues long. The CDR3 sequence is CASSQMSDTQYF. CDR3 sequence (DNA): TGTGCCAGCAGCCAGATGTCAGATACGCAGTATTTT. Based on the CDR3 plus reference TRBV7-9 and TRBJ2-3, the full variable domain is DTGVSQNPRHKITKRGQNVTFRCDPISEHNRLYWYRQTLGQGPEFLTYFQNEAQLEKSRLLSDRFSAERPKGSFSTLEIQRTEQGDSAMYLCASSQMSDTQYFGPGTRLTVL.

This clonotype was seen only once. This is likely a read error, given that the CDR3 carries no conserved phenylalanine or tryptophan at its end. J is TRBJ2-5 and V is TRBV13; TRBD2 matches 13 bases. Germline values: CDR1 PRHDT, CDR2 FYEKMQ (reference sequence). This CDR3 is built from 16 residues. V shed 4 bases, J shed 1 base, and the junction held 3 bases outside the gene matches. The CDR3 is CASSSGTSGAQETQYS. CDR3 bases: TGTGCCAGCAGCTCGGGGACTAGCGGGGCCCAAGAGACCCAGTACTCC.

The chain joins TRBV7-9 to TRBJ1-5; no reliable D call. There are 14 residues in the CDR3. The V gene's germline CDR1 is SEHNR and CDR2 FQNEAQ (reference sequence). V was pared by 1 base and J by 5 bases, with 9 bases between. The CDR3 region has the DNA TGTGCCAGCAGCTTAGAGGGATCAGATCAGCCCCAGCATTTT. Its protein is CASSLEGSDQPQHF.

The CDR3 nucleotides read TGTGCCAGCGCCTCAGGACCTGTCCCGGGACGTACAATGAACACTGAAGCTTTCTTT. It translates to CASASGPVPGRTMNTEAFF. The chain uses TRBV28 and TRBJ1-1; possibly TRBD1 for D (5 bases). In germline, CDR1 is MDHEN, CDR2 SYDVKM. The CDR3 length is 19 residues. The ends were cut back, 8 bases at V and 0 bases at J, with 28 bases in the middle.

This rearrangement joins TRBV27 to TRBJ1-1; no firm D call. Germline values: CDR1 MNHEY, CDR2 SMNVEV (reference sequence). The CDR3 is 16 residues long. Between the trimmed V and J ends, which lost 3 bases and 5 bases, there was a span of 19 bases. Here the CDR3 reads CASSLDGSLRRTEAFF. The CDR3 region has the DNA TGTGCCAGCAGTTTGGACGGTTCTCTGAGAAGGACTGAAGCTTTCTTT.

As to this clonotype: The germline gene is not matched at one end of the junction; a read error may be the cause. V usage is TRBV7-9 and J usage is TRBJ2-1; a weak D match, TRBD1 (5 bases). The CDR3 has 15 residues. Germline V lookup: CDR1 SEHNR, CDR2 FQNEAQ (reference sequence). The CDR3 here is CVSSLLRGPYNEQFF. The DNA of the CDR3 is TGTGTCAGCAGCTTACTTAGGGGCCCCTACAATGAGCAGTTCTTC. Using reference TRBV7-9 and TRBJ2-1 for the parts outside the CDR3, the full variable domain is DTGVSQNPRHKITKRGQNVTFRCDPISEHNRLYWYRQTLGQGPEFLTYFQNEAQLEKSRLLSDRFSAERPKGSFSTLEIQRTEQGDSAMYLCVSSLLRGPYNEQFFGPGTRLTVL.

The chain employs TRBV6-2 or TRBV6-3 and TRBJ1-2; a weak D match, TRBD1 (5 bases). The ends were cut back, 5 bases at V and 1 base at J, with 11 bases in the middle. The CDR3 covers 14 residues. Per the germline V gene, CDR1 is MNHEY and CDR2 is SVGEGT. The CDR3 region is CASSVGTINYGYTF. The CDR3 nucleotides are TGTGCCAGCAGTGTCGGGACTATTAACTATGGCTACACCTTC.

A few counts support this clonotype. The chain is built from TRBV7-9 and TRBJ1-4; 7 bases are a match to TRBD1. Germline V gene lookup returns CDR1 SEHNR and CDR2 FQNEAQ (reference sequence). This CDR3 is 14 amino acids long. V trimming: 4 bases; J trimming: 5 bases; junction bases outside the gene matches: 4. CDR3 sequence: CASSSGQSNEKLFF. The CDR3, as DNA: TGTGCCAGCAGCTCGGGACAGTCGAATGAAAAACTGTTTTTT. Complete variable domain (other parts from reference TRBV7-9 and TRBJ1-4): DTGVSQNPRHKITKRGQNVTFRCDPISEHNRLYWYRQTLGQGPEFLTYFQNEAQLEKSRLLSDRFSAERPKGSFSTLEIQRTEQGDSAMYLCASSSGQSNEKLFFGSGTQLSVL.

This clonotype was counted ten times or more. This chain uses TRBV12-3 or TRBV12-4 with TRBJ1-4; 11 bases align to TRBD1. CDR3 length equals 15 residues. V lost 2 bases, J lost 7 bases, and 3 bases stayed unmatched. The CDR3 protein is CASSLRTGGIEKLFF. The CDR3 nucleotides read TGTGCCAGCAGTTTAAGGACAGGGGGCATTGAAAAACTGTTTTTT.

At least ten counts were recorded for this clonotype. The gene calls are TRBV7-9 and TRBJ1-6; 8 bases are a match to TRBD1. The trim removed 3 bases at V and 7 bases at J, leaving 14 bases unmatched. Germline CDR1 reads SEHNR; CDR2 reads FQNEAQ (reference sequence). This CDR3 region has 18 residues. CDR3 amino acids: CASSFPDREGPENSPLHF. In nucleotides, the CDR3 is TGTGCCAGCAGCTTCCCGGACAGGGAAGGGCCTGAGAATTCACCCCTCCACTTT.

V and J are TRBV15 and TRBJ2-2; the D is unclear. Trimming stripped 3 bases from V and 4 bases from J, with 15 bases between. The CDR3 extends over 16 amino acids. Per germline, CDR1 LNHNV and CDR2 YYDKDF (reference sequence). Here the CDR3 DNA reads TGTGCCACCAGCAGCCCACCCCCTCGGCCCACCGGGGAGCTGTTTTTT. This translates into CATSSPPPRPTGELFF.

This clonotype came up many times. The J gene is TRBJ2-1, the V gene TRBV6-1; perhaps TRBD2 as D (7 bases). Trimming took 6 bases from V and 0 from J, leaving 12 bases between them. Germline loops: CDR1 MNHNS, CDR2 SASEGT. This CDR3 is built from 15 residues. The CDR3 coding sequence is TGTGCCAGCAGCCGCGGGGGCTCCTCCTACAATGAGCAGTTCTTC. This gives the protein CASSRGGSSYNEQFF.

This clonotype occurred a few times. The rearrangement uses TRBV12-3 or TRBV12-4 and TRBJ1-2; the D is unclear. Trimming stripped 4 bases from V and 8 bases from J, with 14 bases between. The CDR3 covers 13 residues. CDR3: CASSSLPSGGYTF. The CDR3 coding sequence is TGTGCCAGCAGTTCGTTGCCCTCCGGAGGCTACACCTTC.

In this sample, this clonotype turned up many times. The rearrangement uses TRBV7-8 and TRBJ1-5, with TRBD1 matching 11 bases. V was pared by 1 base and J by 4 bases, with 6 bases of the junction left unmatched. Germline loops: CDR1 SGHVS, CDR2 FQNEAQ. The CDR3 extends over 17 amino acids. In DNA, the CDR3 is TGTGCCAGCAGCTTAGTGGACAGGGGGCGGCTTAATCAGCCCCAGCATTTT. Encoded protein: CASSLVDRGRLNQPQHF.

This clonotype was seen more than once but under ten times. DNA of the CDR3: TGTGCCAGCAGCTTAGGGCACGAGAACACTGAAGCTTTCTTT. Protein product: CASSLGHENTEAFF. This rearrangement joins TRBV7-8 to TRBJ1-1; no clear D. Between the trimmed V and J ends, which lost 1 base and 1 base, there was a span of 7 bases. The CDR3 consists of 14 residues. Germline V gives CDR1 SGHVS, CDR2 FQNEAQ. Combining the CDR3 with reference TRBV7-8 and TRBJ1-1 gives the whole variable domain GAGVSQSPRYKVAKRGQDVALRCDPISGHVSLFWYQQALGQGPEFLTYFQNEAQLDKSGLPSDRFFAERPEGSVSTLKIQRTQQEDSAVYLCASSLGHENTEAFFGQGTRLTVV.

This sequence joins TRBV28 and TRBJ2-5, with no clear D. Germline CDR1 is MDHEN and CDR2 is SYDVKM. Trimming pared 3 bases from V and 5 bases from J, leaving 10 bases between. CDR3 length: 13 amino acids. The CDR3 protein is CASSFQSWETQYF. The CDR3 bases are TGTGCCAGCAGTTTTCAGAGTTGGGAGACCCAGTACTTC. The full variable domain, rest sourced from reference TRBV28 and TRBJ2-5, is DVKVTQSSRYLVKRTGEKVFLECVQDMDHENMFWYRQDPGLGLRLIYFSYDVKMKEKGDIPEGYSVSREKKERFSLILESASTNQTSMYLCASSFQSWETQYFGPGTRLLVL.

The rearrangement uses TRBV10-3 and TRBJ2-3, with D unclear. Trimming stripped 4 bases from V and 1 base from J, with 12 bases between. The germline V gene encodes CDR1 ENHRY and CDR2 SYGVKD. This CDR3 has 15 residues. The CDR3 region is CAISGRPDGTDTQYF. In DNA, the CDR3 is TGTGCCATCAGTGGGCGACCGGACGGCACAGATACGCAGTATTTT.

The chain links TRBV7-6 to TRBJ2-5; D unclear. The CDR3 is 11 residues long. Germline V gene data show CDR1 as SGHVS and CDR2 as FNYEAQ. Trimming removed 0 bases at V and 6 bases at J, with 2 bases between. The CDR3 nucleotides are TGTGCCAGCAGCTTAGCCAAGACCCAGTACTTC. Its translation is CASSLAKTQYF.